This paragraph reports one T cell receptor beta chain. Its antigen is currently not known. There are no base qualities to consult, and no much larger clone falls within one base. The receptor library was made with the immunoSEQ multiplex PCR assay. TCRdb provides this immuneACCESS table in a form limited to in-frame rearrangements. Some clones are lacking; in checked studies, under half of them reflect an unresolved V gene, and why the rest are absent is not known. The sample table contains tens of thousands of clones; only one count was recorded for 92% of them. Around 2.8% of the sample is in the top ten clones. V is cut by 2 bases and J by 0 bases, and the space between the germline ends is 16 bases. The CDR3 contains 17 residues, cysteine and phenylalanine counted. Just CDR3 DNA is preserved here, 51 bases in frame from base 1. The germline V gene yields SGHRS for CDR1 and YFSETQ for CDR2. The data belong to a study of T cells after somatic rescue of genetic block (dated by TCRdb to 2020 to 2021). For the study in its entirety: What the study looked at was long-term robustness, specifically in a T-cell system that came about through somatic rescue of a genetic block in T-cell development.

The chain was built from TRBV5-1 and TRBJ2-3, and TRBD1 may be the D gene, going by 6 matching bases. This sequence was found in a man in his forties or fifties. The sequenced material came from peripheral blood mononuclear cells (PBMCs). The DNA sequence is as follows: TGCGCCAGCAGCTTACAGGGACCACAAACTAGCACAGATACGCAGTATTTT. It specifies CASSLQGPQTSTDTQYF. The CDR3 plus the reference TRBV5-1 and TRBJ2-3 genes for the other parts give the full variable domain: KAGVTQTPRYLIKTRGQQVTLSCSPISGHRSVSWYQQTPGQGLQFLFEYFSETQRNKGNFPGRFSGRQFSNSRSEMNVSTLELGDSALYLCASSLQGPQTSTDTQYFGPGTRLTVL.